This TCR beta chain is drawn from a study of control samples from healthy donors and cancer patients. The table came from immunoSEQ multiplex PCR; TCRdb's copy has only in-frame clones and leaves some out. This table has approximately 79,000 clones, 75% to 90% appearing once. This TCR derives from a man between 50 and 59 years old in good health. Sequenced sample: blood.

The CDR3 sequence is CASSSEASSDTQYF. The CDR3 bases are TGTGCCAGCAGCTCCGAGGCTTCGAGCGATACGCAGTATTTT. V and J are TRBV2 and TRBJ2-3, with D unclear. V was shortened by 6 bases and J by 6 bases, with 16 bases between the two germline ends. The CDR3 loop spans 14 amino acids. Germline V lookup: CDR1 SNHLY, CDR2 FYNNEI.